The clone carrying this TCR beta chain was seen a single time. Its antigen is undetermined. The entry originates in a study of shared clonotypes between healthy human individuals. General observations from the study: Generation of non-shared clonotypes was less probable than generation of clonotypes shared by all four donors.

Here immunoSEQ multiplex PCR was the method, and the copy in TCRdb shows in-frame clones only, minus some. The sample comprises about 2.4 million clones, approximately 92% of which are singletons, and over 0.12% rests with the top ten. V was cut by 3 bases and J by 0 bases, with 6 bases left in between. This CDR3 comprises 15 residues. Germline CDR1 and CDR2: MNHNS and SASEGT. This TCR was recovered from a man aged 18-30 years in good health. The genes are TRBV6-1 and TRBJ2-6; D gene ambiguous. Sequenced input: naive CD4+ T cells sorted from blood. Subset here: CD45RA+ positively selected. Here the CDR3 reads CASSDGHSGANVLTF. In nucleotides, the CDR3 is TGTGCCAGCAGTGACGGCCACTCTGGGGCCAACGTCCTGACTTTC.